This TCR beta chain stems from a study of T cells in Graves' hyperthyroidism and ophthalmopathy. It was uncontrolled infection, other autoimmune disease, pregnancy or lactation that excluded patients. PBMCs were derived from 10 ml fresh peripheral blood. RNA transcripts gave rise to amplified TCR beta CDR3 regions. During a first-round RT-PCR of the TCR CDR3, the HTBI primer set was used. TCRdb reanalysed the multiplex PCR reads using MiXCR and keeps one entry per CDR3 protein. The sample gives 300,000 to 350,000 distinct CDR3 sequences, around 17% of which show up once; around 34% is in the top ten. This clonotype occurred many times. Its antigen remains unidentified. Study-level results: Ophthalmopathy was model-predicted a median around 6.7 months pre-onset.

Trimming pared 0 bases from V and 4 bases from J, leaving 11 bases between. The CDR3 totals 15 residues. Germline CDR1 is SGHRS and CDR2 is YFSETQ. V usage is TRBV5-1 and J usage is TRBJ2-1, with a tentative D call TRBD2 (7 bases). This receptor was identified in a man under 40 with Graves' hyperthyroidism. The sample was blood. The CDR3 sequence: CASSLERGGYNEQFF. For the CDR3, the DNA is TGCGCCAGCAGCTTGGAAAGGGGGGGGTACAATGAGCAGTTCTTC. The full variable domain, rest sourced from reference TRBV5-1 and TRBJ2-1, is KAGVTQTPRYLIKTRGQQVTLSCSPISGHRSVSWYQQTPGQGLQFLFEYFSETQRNKGNFPGRFSGRQFSNSRSEMNVSTLELGDSALYLCASSLERGGYNEQFFGPGTRLTVL.